The 15 T cell receptor beta chains below come from one sample, sequenced in a study of tumor and adjacent non-tumor tissue in lung cancer (dated by TCRdb to 2017 to 2018). RNA was isolated from bulk, unsorted tissue, and RNA quality was assessed with a NanoDrop ND-1000 and an Agilent 2100. Normal lung samples were distant non-tumor tissue taken more than 3 cm from the tumor edge. Libraries were built with multiplex PCR. The sequencer listed for this sample is Illumina HiSeq 2500. TCRbeta libraries were constructed through three rounds of nested PCR with primers (Table S4) according to protocols modified from ARM-PCR. Through fastp at Q25 and MiXCR, TCRdb rebuilt clones from the public reads, retaining in-frame beta chains. Each record represents a unique CDR3 protein, reported with the most common genes and DNA among its rows. In this sample the table shows 75,000 to 80,000 distinct CDR3 sequences, less than 85% of which occur a single time. The ten largest make up 30% to 50% of the sample.

The material sequenced was distant non-tumor lung tissue. The receptors derive from a man between 65 and 85 years old with non-small cell lung cancer.

With regard to this clonotype: Here the CDR3 omits its conserved ending phenylalanine or tryptophan, so a read error is the likely source. The limits of the CDR3 on the DNA are not certain, so only TCRdb's listed CDR3 is given. The V gene is TRBV21-1, the J gene TRBJ2-3; TRBD2 reflects the table's D call only, with no check against the DNA. TRBV21-1 is noted as a pseudogene. Including both end residues, the CDR3 is 16 amino acids long. The CDR3 loop reads CASSHRPSGRKDTLYI.

To note about this clonotype: A much bigger clone sits one base away, suggesting this may be a read error. This sequence joins TRBV5-6 and TRBJ2-2, with no clear D. The CDR3 extends over 12 amino acids. Germline CDR1 is SGHDT and CDR2 is YYEEEE. As DNA, the CDR3 is TGTGCCAACAGCCCCCCGACCGGGGAGCTGTTTTTT. The encoded protein is CANSPPTGELFF.

This clonotype has a count of ten or more. V is TRBV6-5 and J is TRBJ2-3, with D hard to call. The CDR3 contains 13 residues. V was cut by 2 bases and J by 1 base, with 4 bases left in between. Germline lookup yields CDR1 MNHEY and CDR2 SVGAGI. The CDR3 DNA follows: TGTGCCAGCAGTTACCGGCGCACAGATACGCAGTATTTT. It encodes CASSYRRTDTQYF.

Comment on this clonotype: The junction and the germline gene differ at one end; a read error may be behind it. The V call is TRBV28, the J call TRBJ1-2; TRBD1 aligns across 9 bases. Germline assignment: CDR1 MDHEN and CDR2 SYDVKM. The CDR3 runs to 17 residues. CDR3 loop: CVSSLLSGTGGTRGYTF. CDR3 nucleotides: TGTGTCAGCAGTTTATTATCGGGCACAGGGGGCACTCGTGGTTACACCTTC.

This clonotype is a singleton in its sample. The chain combines TRBV20-1 with TRBJ2-5, with D perhaps assigned TRBD1 or TRBD2 (5 bases each). CDR3 size: 14 residues. Germline V gene lookup returns CDR1 DFQATT and CDR2 SNEGSKA (reference sequence). Trimming cost V 3 bases and J 4 bases, with 15 bases left between them. Written as DNA, the CDR3 is TGCAGTGCTAGGTACCGGGACGGACCAGAGACCCAGTACTTC. It codes for CSARYRDGPETQYF.

Turning to this clonotype: Germline is not matched at one junction end, which may reflect a read error. This rearrangement joins TRBV11-1 to TRBJ2-1; D gene unclear. Per germline, CDR1 SGHAT and CDR2 FQDESV (reference sequence). This CDR3 is built from 13 residues. CDR3 region: CASSFIQYNEQLF. The CDR3 DNA reads TGTGCCAGCAGCTTTATCCAATACAATGAGCAGCTCTTC.

As for this clonotype: Without the conserved terminal phenylalanine or tryptophan, this CDR3 likely stems from a read error. The rearrangement uses TRBV5-1 and TRBJ2-5, with TRBD1 matching over 8 bases. This CDR3 is 15 amino acids long. V lost 0 bases to trimming and J lost 1 base; unmatched junction nucleotides: 2. Germline CDR1 reads SGHRS; CDR2 reads YFSETQ. CDR3 protein: CASSLGGQVQETQYY. CDR3 coding DNA: TGCGCCAGCAGCTTGGGGGGACAGGTCCAAGAGACCCAGTACTAC.

As to this clonotype: One end of the junction fails to match germline, which may point to a read error. The rearrangement uses TRBV6-2 or TRBV6-3 and TRBJ2-1, with D possibly being TRBD2 (6 bases). The CDR3 runs to 14 residues. Germline values: CDR1 MNHEY, CDR2 SVGEGT. This CDR3 is CASSYGDLYNEQSF. In DNA, the CDR3 is TGTGCCAGTAGCTACGGGGACTTGTACAATGAGCAGTCCTTC.

Note on this clonotype: With a much larger clone just one base away, this may be a read error. In DNA, the CDR3 is TGTGCCAGCAGCTTGGAAGGCGACGTGAACACTGAAGCTTTCTTT. This sequence encodes CASSLEGDVNTEAFF. This chain uses TRBV5-8 with TRBJ1-1; D remains ambiguous. Looked up from germline, CDR1 is SGHTS and CDR2 is YDEGEE. This CDR3 has 15 amino acids. V was pared by 0 bases and J by 0 bases, with 9 bases between.

Concerning this clonotype itself: One junction end disagrees with the germline gene, perhaps due to a read error. The chain employs TRBV5-4 and TRBJ2-2, with 9 bases identical to TRBD1. The CDR3 covers 18 residues. The germline V gene encodes CDR1 SGHNT and CDR2 YYREEE (reference sequence). This CDR3 is CASSPPGQGLMNNWDLFF. CDR3 nucleotide sequence: TGTGCCAGCAGCCCGCCGGGACAGGGTTTGATGAACAACTGGGACCTGTTTTTT. The whole variable domain, remainder taken from reference TRBV5-4 and TRBJ2-2, is ETGVTQSPTHLIKTRGQQVTLRCSSQSGHNTVSWYQQALGQGPQFIFQYYREEENGRGNFPPRFSGLQFPNYSSELNVNALELDDSALYLCASSPPGQGLMNNWDLFFGEGSRLTVL.

This clonotype was seen just once. The junction and the germline gene differ at one end; a read error may be behind it. The gene calls are TRBV11-2 and TRBJ2-7, with 8 bases lining up with TRBD1. The CDR3 covers 15 residues. Germline CDR1 SGHAT, CDR2 FQNNGV. The CDR3 DNA is TGCGCCAGCAGCTTGGATCAGGGGGCCTCCTACGAGCAGTGCTTC. It specifies CASSLDQGASYEQCF.

To note about this clonotype: This may be a read error, as it is one base from a much larger clone. This chain links TRBV6-2 or TRBV6-3 with TRBJ1-1; 7 bases map to TRBD1. Per germline, CDR1 MNHEY and CDR2 SVGEGT. The CDR3 is 12 residues long. J lost 4 bases, V lost 10 bases, and 6 bases had no gene match. CDR3 coding DNA: TGTGCCAACAGAGGGGGCGGCACTGAAGCTTTCTTT. Translated: CANRGGGTEAFF.

The chain combines TRBV5-4 with TRBJ2-2; D uncertain. The CDR3 runs to 12 residues. Germline assignment: CDR1 SGHNT and CDR2 YYREEE (reference sequence). In DNA, the CDR3 is TGTGCTAGCTGCTCAGACATCGGGGAGCTGTTTTTT. Its protein is CASCSDIGELFF.

Remarks on this clonotype: Since a much larger clone is just one base distant, this may be a read error. This rearrangement joins TRBV20-1 to TRBJ2-5; D may be TRBD2 (6 bases). Germline V gene lookup returns CDR1 DFQATT and CDR2 SNEGSKA (reference sequence). There are 13 residues in the CDR3. CDR3: CSAAPGLQGTQYF. The CDR3 nucleotides read TGCAGTGCTGCACCGGGACTTCAAGGGACCCAGTACTTC.

This clonotype was counted many times. CDR3 bases: TGTGCCAGCAGTTACAGGGTACTAGCGGGAGCGGTCCAGTTCTTC. Translation: CASSYRVLAGAVQFF. The chain has TRBV6-6 and TRBJ2-1; 11 positions match TRBD2. Germline V gene lookup returns CDR1 MNHNY and CDR2 SVGAGI (reference sequence). The V segment lost 2 bases and the J segment 13 bases; nucleotides outside the gene matches: 10. This CDR3 has 15 residues.